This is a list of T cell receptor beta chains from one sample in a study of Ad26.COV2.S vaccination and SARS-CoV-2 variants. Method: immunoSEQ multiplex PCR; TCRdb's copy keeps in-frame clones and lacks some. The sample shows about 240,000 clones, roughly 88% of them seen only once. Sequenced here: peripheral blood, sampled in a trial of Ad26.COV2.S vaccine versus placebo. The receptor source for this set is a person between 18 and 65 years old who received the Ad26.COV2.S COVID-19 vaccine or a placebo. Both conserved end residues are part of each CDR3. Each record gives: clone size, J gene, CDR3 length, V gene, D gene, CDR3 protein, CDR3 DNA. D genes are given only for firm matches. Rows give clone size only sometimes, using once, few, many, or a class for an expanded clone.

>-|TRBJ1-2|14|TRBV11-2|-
CASSRTVRDYGYTF
TGTGCCAGCAGCCGGACAGTGCGGGACTATGGCTACACCTTC
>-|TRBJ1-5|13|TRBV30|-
CAWSASANQPQHF
TGTGCCTGGAGTGCCTCCGCCAATCAGCCCCAGCATTTT
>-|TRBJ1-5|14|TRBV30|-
CAWIQGALFQRQHF
TGTGCCTGGATCCAAGGGGCCCTTTTTCAGCGCCAGCATTTT
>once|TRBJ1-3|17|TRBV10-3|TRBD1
CAISPRGTGSSGNTIYF
TGTGCCATCAGCCCCCGGGGGACAGGGAGCTCTGGAAACACCATATATTTT
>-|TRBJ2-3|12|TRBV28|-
CASNRGVDTQYF
TGTGCTAGCAATCGAGGCGTAGATACGCAGTATTTT
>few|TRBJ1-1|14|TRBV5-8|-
CASSLFWSTPEAFF
TGTGCCAGCAGCTTATTTTGGTCTACTCCTGAAGCTTTCTTT
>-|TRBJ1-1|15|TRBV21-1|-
CASSKRWGARTEAFF
TGTGCCAGCAGCAAACGGTGGGGGGCACGTACTGAAGCTTTCTTT
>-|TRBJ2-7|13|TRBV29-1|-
CSVVGTVSYEQYF
TGCAGCGTTGTAGGGACCGTTTCCTACGAGCAGTACTTC
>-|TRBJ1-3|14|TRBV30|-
CAWSVMRQRNTIYF
TGTGCCTGGAGTGTAATGAGGCAGCGAAACACCATATATTTT
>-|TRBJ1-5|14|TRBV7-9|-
CASSPRGGNQPQHF
TGTGCCAGCAGCCCCCGGGGGGGCAATCAGCCCCAGCATTTT
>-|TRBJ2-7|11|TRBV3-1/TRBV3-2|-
CASSEGHEQYF
TGTGCCAGCAGTGAGGGCCACGAGCAGTACTTC
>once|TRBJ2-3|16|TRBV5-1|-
CASSDGRIERTDTQYF
TGCGCCAGCAGCGACGGACGGATCGAACGCACAGATACGCAGTATTTT
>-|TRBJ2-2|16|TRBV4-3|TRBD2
CASSQGTSGGTGELFF
TGCGCCAGCAGCCAAGGGACTAGCGGGGGGACCGGGGAGCTGTTTTTT
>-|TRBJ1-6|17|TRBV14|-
CASSQLGTRGDNSPLHF
TGTGCCAGCAGCCAGCTCGGGACTCGAGGGGATAATTCACCCCTCCACTTT
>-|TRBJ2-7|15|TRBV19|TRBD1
CASSRRQGATYEQYF
TGTGCCAGTAGTAGGAGACAGGGGGCGACCTACGAGCAGTACTTC
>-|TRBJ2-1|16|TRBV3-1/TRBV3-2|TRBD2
CASSRGEGSSYNEQFF
TGTGCCAGCAGCCGTGGGGAGGGCAGCTCCTACAATGAGCAGTTCTTC
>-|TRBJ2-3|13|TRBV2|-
CASSDDNTDTQYF
TGTGCCAGCAGTGATGACAACACAGATACGCAGTATTTT